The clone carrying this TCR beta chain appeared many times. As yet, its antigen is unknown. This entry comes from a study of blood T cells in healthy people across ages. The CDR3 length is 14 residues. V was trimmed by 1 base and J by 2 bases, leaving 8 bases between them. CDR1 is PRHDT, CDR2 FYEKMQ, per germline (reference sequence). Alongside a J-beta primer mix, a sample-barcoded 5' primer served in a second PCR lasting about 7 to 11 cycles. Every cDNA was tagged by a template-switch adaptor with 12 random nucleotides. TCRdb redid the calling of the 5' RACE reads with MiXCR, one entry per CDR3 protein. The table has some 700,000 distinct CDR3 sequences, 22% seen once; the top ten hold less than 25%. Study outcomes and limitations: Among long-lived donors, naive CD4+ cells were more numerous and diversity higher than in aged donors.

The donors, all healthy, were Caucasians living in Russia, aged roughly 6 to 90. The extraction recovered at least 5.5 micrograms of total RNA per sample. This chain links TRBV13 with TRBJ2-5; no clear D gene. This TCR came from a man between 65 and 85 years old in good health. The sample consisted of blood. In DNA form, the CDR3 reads TGTGCCAGCAGCTTAGCCAGACGGCAAGAGACCCAGTACTTC. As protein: CASSLARRQETQYF.